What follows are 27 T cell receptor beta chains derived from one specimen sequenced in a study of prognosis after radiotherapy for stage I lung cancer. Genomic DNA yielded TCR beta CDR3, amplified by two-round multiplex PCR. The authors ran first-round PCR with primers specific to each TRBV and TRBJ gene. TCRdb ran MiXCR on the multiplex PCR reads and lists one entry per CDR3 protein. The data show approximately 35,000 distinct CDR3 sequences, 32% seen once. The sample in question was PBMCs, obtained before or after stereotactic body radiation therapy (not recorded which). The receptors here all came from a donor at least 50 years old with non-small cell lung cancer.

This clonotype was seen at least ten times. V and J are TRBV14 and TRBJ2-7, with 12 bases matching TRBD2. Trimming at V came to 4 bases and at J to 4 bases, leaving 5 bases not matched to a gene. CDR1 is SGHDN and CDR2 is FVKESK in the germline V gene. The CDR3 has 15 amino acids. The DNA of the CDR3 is TGTGCCAGCAGCCTGACTAGCGGGGGTCGGTACGAGCAGTACTTC. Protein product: CASSLTSGGRYEQYF. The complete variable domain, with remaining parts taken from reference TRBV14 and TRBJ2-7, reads EAGVTQFPSHSVIEKGQTVTLRCDPISGHDNLYWYRRVMGKEIKFLLHFVKESKQDESGMPNNRFLAERTGGTYSTLKVQPAELEDSGVYFCASSLTSGGRYEQYFGPGTRLTVT.

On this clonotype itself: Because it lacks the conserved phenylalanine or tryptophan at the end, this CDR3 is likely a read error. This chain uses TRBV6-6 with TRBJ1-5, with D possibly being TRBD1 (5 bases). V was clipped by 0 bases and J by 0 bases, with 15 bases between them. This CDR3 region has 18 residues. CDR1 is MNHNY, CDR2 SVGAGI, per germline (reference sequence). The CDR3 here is CASSYSGQWTYSNQPQHS. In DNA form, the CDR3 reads TGTGCCAGCAGTTACTCGGGGCAGTGGACCTATAGCAATCAGCCCCAGCATTCT.

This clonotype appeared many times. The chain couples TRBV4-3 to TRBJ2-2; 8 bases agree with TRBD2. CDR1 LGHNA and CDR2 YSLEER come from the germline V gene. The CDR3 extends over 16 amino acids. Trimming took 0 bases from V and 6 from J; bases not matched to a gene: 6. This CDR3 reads CASSQDVFGGAGELFF. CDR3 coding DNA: TGCGCCAGCAGCCAAGATGTCTTCGGGGGGGCCGGGGAGCTGTTTTTT.

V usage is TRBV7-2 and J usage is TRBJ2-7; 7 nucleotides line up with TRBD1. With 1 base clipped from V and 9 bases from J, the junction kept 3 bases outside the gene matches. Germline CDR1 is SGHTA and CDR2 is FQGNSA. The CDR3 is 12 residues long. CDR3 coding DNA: TGTGCCAGCAGCTTAGACAGGGGCTCGCAGTACTTC. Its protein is CASSLDRGSQYF.

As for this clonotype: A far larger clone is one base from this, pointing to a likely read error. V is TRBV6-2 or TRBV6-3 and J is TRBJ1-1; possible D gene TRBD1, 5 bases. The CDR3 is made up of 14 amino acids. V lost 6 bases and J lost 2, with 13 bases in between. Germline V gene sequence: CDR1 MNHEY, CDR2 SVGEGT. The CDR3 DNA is TGTGCCAGCAGGGGACGGGGGATCAACACTGAAGCTTTCTTT. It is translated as CASRGRGINTEAFF.

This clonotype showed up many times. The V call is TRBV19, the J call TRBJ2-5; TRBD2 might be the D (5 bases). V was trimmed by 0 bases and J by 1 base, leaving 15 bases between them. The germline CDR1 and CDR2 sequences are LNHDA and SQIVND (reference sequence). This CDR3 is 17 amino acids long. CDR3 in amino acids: CASSIEWVAGGQETQYF. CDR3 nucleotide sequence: TGTGCCAGTAGTATAGAATGGGTAGCAGGAGGCCAAGAGACCCAGTACTTC.

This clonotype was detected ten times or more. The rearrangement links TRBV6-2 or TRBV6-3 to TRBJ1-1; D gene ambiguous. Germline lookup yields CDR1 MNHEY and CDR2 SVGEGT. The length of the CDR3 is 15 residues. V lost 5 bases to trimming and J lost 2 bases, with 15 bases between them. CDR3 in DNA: TGTGCCAGCAGTACTCGGACTCGCCCTAACACTGAAGCTTTCTTT. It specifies CASSTRTRPNTEAFF.

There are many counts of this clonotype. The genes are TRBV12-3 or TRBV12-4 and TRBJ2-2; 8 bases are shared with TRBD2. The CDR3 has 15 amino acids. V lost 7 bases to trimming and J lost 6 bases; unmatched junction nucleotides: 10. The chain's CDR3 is CASTRGLVSPGELFF. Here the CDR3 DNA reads TGTGCCAGCACCAGGGGACTAGTAAGTCCCGGGGAGCTGTTTTTT.

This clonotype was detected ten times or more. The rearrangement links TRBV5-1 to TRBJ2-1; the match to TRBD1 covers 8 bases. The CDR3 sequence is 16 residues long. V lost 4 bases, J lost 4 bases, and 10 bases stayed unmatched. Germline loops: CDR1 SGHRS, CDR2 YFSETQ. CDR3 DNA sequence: TGCGCCAGCAGCGAGCCGGGACAGGAATTTTACAATGAGCAGTTCTTC. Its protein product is CASSEPGQEFYNEQFF.

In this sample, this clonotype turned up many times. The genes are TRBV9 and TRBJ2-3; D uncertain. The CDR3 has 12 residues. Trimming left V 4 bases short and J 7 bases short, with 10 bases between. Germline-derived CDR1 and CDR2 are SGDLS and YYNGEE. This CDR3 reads CASSSDVNTQYF. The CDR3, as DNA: TGTGCCAGCAGCTCAGACGTCAATACGCAGTATTTT.

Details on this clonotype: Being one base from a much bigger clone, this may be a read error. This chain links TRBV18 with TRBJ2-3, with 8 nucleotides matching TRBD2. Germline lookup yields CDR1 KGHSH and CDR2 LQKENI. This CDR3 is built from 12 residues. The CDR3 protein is CANSPGTRTQYF. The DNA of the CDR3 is TGTGCCAACTCACCCGGGACTAGAACGCAGTATTTT. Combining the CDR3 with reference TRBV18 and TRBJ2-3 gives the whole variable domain NAGVMQNPRHLVRRRGQEARLRCSPMKGHSHVYWYRQLPEEGLKFMVYLQKENIIDESGMPKERFSAEFPKEGPSILRIQQVVRGDSAAYFCANSPGTRTQYFGPGTRLTVL.

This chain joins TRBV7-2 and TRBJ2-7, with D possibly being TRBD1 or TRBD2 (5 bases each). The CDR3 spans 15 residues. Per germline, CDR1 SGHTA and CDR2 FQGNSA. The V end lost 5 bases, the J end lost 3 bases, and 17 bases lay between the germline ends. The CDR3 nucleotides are TGTGCCAGCAGCCCCCGGGACGGAGGCTTCTACGAGCAGTACTTC. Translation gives CASSPRDGGFYEQYF.

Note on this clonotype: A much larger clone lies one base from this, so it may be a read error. The CDR3 loop is CASSLEGGAKGGYTF. CDR3 sequence (DNA): TGTGCCAGCAGCTTGGAGGGTGGCGCGAAGGGGGGCTACACCTTC. The chain carries TRBV5-4 and TRBJ1-2, with a weak D call TRBD1 (5 bases). V lost 0 bases to trimming and J lost 8 bases, with 17 bases between them. CDR3 length: 15 amino acids. Germline V gene lookup returns CDR1 SGHNT and CDR2 YYREEE (reference sequence). Full variable domain (rest looked up from reference TRBV5-4 and TRBJ1-2): ETGVTQSPTHLIKTRGQQVTLRCSSQSGHNTVSWYQQALGQGPQFIFQYYREEENGRGNFPPRFSGLQFPNYSSELNVNALELDDSALYLCASSLEGGAKGGYTFGSGTRLTVV.

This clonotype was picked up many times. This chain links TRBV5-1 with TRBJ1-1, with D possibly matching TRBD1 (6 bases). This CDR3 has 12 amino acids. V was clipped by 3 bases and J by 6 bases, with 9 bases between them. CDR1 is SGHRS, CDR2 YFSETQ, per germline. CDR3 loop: CASSSQGAEAFF. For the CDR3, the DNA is TGCGCCAGCAGCTCACAGGGTGCTGAAGCTTTCTTT.

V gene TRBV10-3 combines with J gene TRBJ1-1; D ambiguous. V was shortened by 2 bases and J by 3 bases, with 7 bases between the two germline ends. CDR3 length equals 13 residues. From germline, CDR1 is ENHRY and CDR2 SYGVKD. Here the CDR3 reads CAISELEYTEAFF. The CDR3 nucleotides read TGTGCCATCAGTGAGCTGGAGTACACTGAAGCTTTCTTT.

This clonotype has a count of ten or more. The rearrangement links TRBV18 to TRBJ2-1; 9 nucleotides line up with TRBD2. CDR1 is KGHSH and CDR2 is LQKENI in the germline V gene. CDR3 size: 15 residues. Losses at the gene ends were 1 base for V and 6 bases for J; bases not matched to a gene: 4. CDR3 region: CASSPLGTSSNEQFF. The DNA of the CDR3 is TGTGCCAGCTCACCACTCGGGACTAGCAGCAATGAGCAGTTCTTC.

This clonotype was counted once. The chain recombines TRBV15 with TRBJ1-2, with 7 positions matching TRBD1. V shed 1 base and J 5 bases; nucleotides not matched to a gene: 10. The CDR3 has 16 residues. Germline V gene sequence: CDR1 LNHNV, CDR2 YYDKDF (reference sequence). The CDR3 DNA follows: TGTGCCACCAGCAGAGCAGGACAGGCGGTAGCGTATGGCTACACCTTC. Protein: CATSRAGQAVAYGYTF.

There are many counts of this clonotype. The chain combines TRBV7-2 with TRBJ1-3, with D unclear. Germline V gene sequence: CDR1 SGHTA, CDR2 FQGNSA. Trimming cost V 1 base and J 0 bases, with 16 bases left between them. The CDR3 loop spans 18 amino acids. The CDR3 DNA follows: TGTGCCAGCAGCTTAGACGGCAAGACGTCTCTCTCTGGAAACACCATATATTTT. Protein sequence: CASSLDGKTSLSGNTIYF. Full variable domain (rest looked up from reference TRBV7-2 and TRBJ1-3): GAGVSQSPSNKVTEKGKDVELRCDPISGHTALYWYRQSLGQGLEFLIYFQGNSAPDKSGLPSDRFSAERTGGSVSTLTIQRTQQEDSAVYLCASSLDGKTSLSGNTIYFGEGSWLTVV.

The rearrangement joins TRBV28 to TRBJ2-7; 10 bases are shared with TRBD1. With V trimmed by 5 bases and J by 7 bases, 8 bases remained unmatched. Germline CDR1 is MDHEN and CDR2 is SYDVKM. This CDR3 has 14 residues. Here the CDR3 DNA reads TGTGCCAGCAGTAGACAGGGGGCGCCCCGGGAGCAGTACTTC. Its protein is CASSRQGAPREQYF.

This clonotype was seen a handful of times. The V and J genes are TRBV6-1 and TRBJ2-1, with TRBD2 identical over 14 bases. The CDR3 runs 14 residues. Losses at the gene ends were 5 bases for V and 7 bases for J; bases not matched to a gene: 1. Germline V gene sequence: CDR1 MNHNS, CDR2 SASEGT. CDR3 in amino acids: CASSRTSGGNEQFF. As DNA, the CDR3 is TGTGCCAGCAGTCGGACTAGCGGGGGGAATGAGCAGTTCTTC.

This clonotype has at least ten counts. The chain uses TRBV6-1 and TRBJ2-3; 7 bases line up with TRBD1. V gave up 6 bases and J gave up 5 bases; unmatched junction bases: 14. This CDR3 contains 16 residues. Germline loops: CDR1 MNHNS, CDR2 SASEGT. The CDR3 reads CASRSSTGVLGDTQYF. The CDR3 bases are TGTGCCAGCAGATCCTCAACAGGGGTGTTAGGAGATACGCAGTATTTT.

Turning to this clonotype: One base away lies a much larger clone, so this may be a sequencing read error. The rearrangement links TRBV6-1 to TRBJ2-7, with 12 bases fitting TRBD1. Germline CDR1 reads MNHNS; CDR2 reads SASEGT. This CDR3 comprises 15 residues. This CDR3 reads CASISGTGGAYEQHF. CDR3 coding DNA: TGTGCCAGCATCTCCGGGACAGGGGGCGCGTACGAGCAGCACTTC.

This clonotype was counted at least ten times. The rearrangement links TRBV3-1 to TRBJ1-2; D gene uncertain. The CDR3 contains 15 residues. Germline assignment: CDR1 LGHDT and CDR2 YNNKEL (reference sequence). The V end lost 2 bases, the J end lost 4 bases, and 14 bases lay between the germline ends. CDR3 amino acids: CASSQYRDTSYGYTF. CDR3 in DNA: TGTGCCAGCAGCCAATACCGCGACACCTCCTATGGCTACACCTTC.

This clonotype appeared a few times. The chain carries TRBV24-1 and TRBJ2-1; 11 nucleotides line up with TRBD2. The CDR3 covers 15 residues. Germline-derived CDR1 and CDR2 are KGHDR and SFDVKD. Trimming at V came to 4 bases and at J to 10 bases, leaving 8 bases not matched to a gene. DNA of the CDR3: TGTGCCACCAGTGACCGTACTAGCGGGAGTGGGGAGCAGTTCTTC. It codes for CATSDRTSGSGEQFF.

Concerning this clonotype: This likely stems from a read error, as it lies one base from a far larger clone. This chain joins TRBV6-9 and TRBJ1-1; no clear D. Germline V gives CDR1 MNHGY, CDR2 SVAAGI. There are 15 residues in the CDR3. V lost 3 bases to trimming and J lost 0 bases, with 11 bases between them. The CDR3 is CASSYSNNLNTEAFF. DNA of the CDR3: TGTGCCAGCAGTTACTCTAATAACTTGAACACTGAAGCTTTCTTT.

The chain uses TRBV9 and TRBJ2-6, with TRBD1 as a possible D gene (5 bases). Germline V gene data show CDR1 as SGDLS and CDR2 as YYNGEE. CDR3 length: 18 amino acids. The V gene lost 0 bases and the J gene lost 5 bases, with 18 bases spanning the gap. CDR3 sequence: CASSVGSAPGYWANVLTF. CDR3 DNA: TGTGCCAGCAGCGTAGGCTCCGCCCCAGGGTACTGGGCCAACGTCCTGACTTTC.

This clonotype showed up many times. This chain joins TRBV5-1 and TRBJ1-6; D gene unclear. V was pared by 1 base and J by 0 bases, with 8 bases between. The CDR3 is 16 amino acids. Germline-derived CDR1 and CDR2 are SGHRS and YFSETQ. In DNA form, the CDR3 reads TGCGCCAGCAGCTTGACCCTTAGCTCCTATAATTCACCCCTCCACTTT. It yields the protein CASSLTLSSYNSPLHF. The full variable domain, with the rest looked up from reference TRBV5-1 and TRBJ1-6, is KAGVTQTPRYLIKTRGQQVTLSCSPISGHRSVSWYQQTPGQGLQFLFEYFSETQRNKGNFPGRFSGRQFSNSRSEMNVSTLELGDSALYLCASSLTLSSYNSPLHFGNGTRLTVT.